Following are 14 T cell receptor beta chains from one sample sequenced in a study of shared clonotypes between healthy human individuals (dated by TCRdb to 2020 to 2021). For the CD8 naive samples, CD45RO-negative cells were positively selected for CCR7, yielding a CD45RA+CCR7+ population from which TemRA cells were excluded. The receptor library was made with the immunoSEQ multiplex PCR assay. TCRdb provides this immuneACCESS table in a form limited to in-frame rearrangements. Some clones are lacking; in checked studies, under half of them reflect an unresolved V gene, and why the rest are absent is not known. The sample profile shows approximately 2,000,000 clones; roughly 95% of them were found once. About 1.6% of the sample belongs to the ten largest clones. Sequenced material: naive CD8+ T cells from PBMCs. What the cell subset or site label conveys for this sample: CD45RA+CCR7+. The receptors come from a young man in good health. Some clones in this sample may be carry-over from other donors' samples.

Note on this clone: At the DNA level, this CDR3 is encoded by other sequences in the same sample as well. This chain uses TRBV30 with TRBJ2-1; D perhaps matches TRBD2 (5 bases). The V gene's germline CDR1 is GTSNPN and CDR2 SVGIG (reference sequence). This CDR3 region has 12 residues. The ends were cut back, 0 bases at V and 10 bases at J, with 10 bases in the middle. In DNA form, the CDR3 reads TGTGCCTGGAGTGTATTAGGAGGAGAGCAGTTCTTC. Encoded protein: CAWSVLGGEQFF.

The chain employs TRBV28 and TRBJ1-1; D gene unclear. The germline V and J ends were trimmed by 5 bases and 5 bases, with 9 bases remaining between them. The CDR3 is 12 amino acids. The germline V gene encodes CDR1 MDHEN and CDR2 SYDVKM. CDR3 residues: CASSPSSTEAFF. In nucleotides, the CDR3 is TGTGCCAGCAGTCCCTCTAGTACTGAAGCTTTCTTT.

This sequence joins TRBV19 and TRBJ1-1, with D maybe TRBD1 (5 bases). This CDR3 spans 13 amino acids. V was cut by 6 bases and J by 4 bases, with 12 bases left in between. The V gene's germline CDR1 is LNHDA and CDR2 SQIVND (reference sequence). CDR3 loop: CASRTRGTTEAFF. Here the CDR3 DNA reads TGTGCCAGTAGGACTCGAGGGACCACTGAAGCTTTCTTT.

The chain employs TRBV28 and TRBJ2-5, with TRBD1 as a possible D gene (5 bases). V lost 5 bases, J lost 5 bases, and 18 bases lay in between. Germline CDR1 is MDHEN and CDR2 is SYDVKM. The CDR3 extends over 15 amino acids. The CDR3 is CASSPGTQQGETQYF. CDR3 nucleotides: TGTGCCAGCAGTCCTGGCACCCAGCAGGGCGAGACCCAGTACTTC.

The chain combines TRBV28 with TRBJ2-5, with 8 nucleotides matching TRBD1. Germline assignment: CDR1 MDHEN and CDR2 SYDVKM. With V trimmed by 6 bases and J by 1 base, 10 bases remained unmatched. The CDR3 spans 16 residues. CDR3 protein: CASRQPGQGPQETQYF. The CDR3 region has the DNA TGTGCCAGCAGACAGCCCGGACAGGGCCCCCAAGAGACCCAGTACTTC.

Only one count was recorded for this clone. The V call is TRBV7-9, the J call TRBJ1-1, with D uncertain. Trimming removed 1 base from V and 5 bases from J, with 20 bases in between. The CDR3 contains 17 residues. Germline V gives CDR1 SEHNR, CDR2 FQNEAQ (reference sequence). CDR3 protein: CASSLGQVAFGSTEAFF. CDR3 nucleotides: TGTGCCAGCAGCTTAGGTCAGGTTGCTTTCGGAAGTACTGAAGCTTTCTTT.

As concerns this clone: Other nucleotide sequences from this sample produce the same CDR3. V usage is TRBV27 and J usage is TRBJ2-7, with TRBD2 matching over 11 bases. J lost 3 bases, V lost 5 bases, and 6 bases had no gene match. CDR1 and CDR2 (germline): MNHEY, SMNVEV (reference sequence). The CDR3 is 15 amino acids. The CDR3 region is CASSPRLAGSYEQYF. The CDR3 DNA is TGTGCCAGCAGTCCCCGACTAGCGGGAAGCTACGAGCAGTACTTC.

The chain's CDR3 is CASSLDRGSPKHNEQFF. CDR3 DNA sequence: TGTGCCAGCAGTTTGGATCGGGGAAGCCCGAAGCACAATGAGCAGTTCTTC. The chain couples TRBV27 to TRBJ2-1; maybe TRBD2 (5 bases). V was trimmed by 3 bases and J by 5 bases, leaving 20 bases between them. The germline CDR1 and CDR2 sequences are MNHEY and SMNVEV (reference sequence). The CDR3 runs 17 residues.

The chain joins TRBV18 to TRBJ2-7; D ambiguous. V lost 2 bases and J lost 7, with 21 bases in between. CDR3 size: 16 residues. Germline V CDR1 and CDR2: KGHSH, LQKENI. The CDR3 DNA sequence: TGTGCCAGCTCACCATCGCGTAACAAGGCTTTGGGAGAGCAGTACTTC. Protein sequence: CASSPSRNKALGEQYF.

V and J are TRBV28 and TRBJ1-2, with D possibly being TRBD1 (5 bases). Germline CDR1 reads MDHEN; CDR2 reads SYDVKM. The CDR3 runs to 17 residues. V was clipped by 1 base and J by 3 bases, with 18 bases between them. CDR3 in amino acids: CASSLFGRAGNYYGYTF. As DNA, the CDR3 is TGTGCCAGCAGTTTATTCGGTCGGGCAGGGAATTACTATGGCTACACCTTC.

The chain couples TRBV5-6 to TRBJ1-5; no clear D. This CDR3 spans 12 amino acids. Germline V gene lookup returns CDR1 SGHDT and CDR2 YYEEEE. V dropped 4 bases and J dropped 9 bases, with 11 bases sitting between them. The CDR3 spells CASSATNGPQHF. CDR3 nucleotide sequence: TGTGCCAGCAGCGCCACTAATGGGCCCCAGCATTTT.

CDR3 loop: CASSSGVRYTGELFF. In nucleotides, the CDR3 is TGTGCCAGCAGCTCCGGCGTACGTTATACCGGGGAGCTGTTTTTT. The J gene is TRBJ2-2, the V gene TRBV7-9; unclear D gene. CDR3 length equals 15 residues. The ends were cut back, 4 bases at V and 5 bases at J, with 14 bases in the middle. Germline CDR1 SEHNR, CDR2 FQNEAQ (reference sequence).

The chain carries TRBV27 and TRBJ1-2; 8 bases align to TRBD1. The germline CDR1 and CDR2 sequences are MNHEY and SMNVEV (reference sequence). V lost 9 bases and J lost 0; bases outside the gene matches: 3. There are 13 residues in the CDR3. The CDR3 here is CASWDRTNYGYTF. The CDR3 DNA is TGTGCCAGTTGGGACAGGACTAACTATGGCTACACCTTC.

The DNA for the CDR3 is TGTGCCACCACAGATACAGGCCTTAAGAACTACGAGCAGTACTTC. Its translation is CATTDTGLKNYEQYF. The J gene is TRBJ2-7, the V gene TRBV10-3, with TRBD1 as a possible D gene (5 bases). Germline V gene data show CDR1 as ENHRY and CDR2 as SYGVKD. Trimming took 10 bases from V and 3 from J, leaving 22 bases between them. This CDR3 has 15 residues.